This entry lists 19 T cell receptor beta chains sequenced from one sample in a study of cytomegalovirus exposure and HLA in healthy donors. The PCR ran on 60 Vbeta and 13 Jbeta primers. The protocol was immunoSEQ multiplex PCR, while the TCRdb copy is restricted to in-frame clones and leaves out a portion. The profile shows about 120,000 clones, 75% to 80% of them singletons. Sequencing was done on a sample of PBMCs. Source of these receptors: a woman aged 25 to 39 in good health and CMV-seropositive.

The chain recombines TRBV4-2 with TRBJ2-3; D not resolved. V was clipped by 3 bases and J by 0 bases, with 13 bases between them. CDR1 and CDR2 (germline): LGHNA, YNFKEQ. The length of the CDR3 is 16 residues. The CDR3 sequence is CASSHALAPSTDTQYF. For the CDR3, the DNA is TGTGCCAGCAGCCACGCCCTGGCCCCCAGCACAGATACGCAGTATTTT.

The chain couples TRBV5-8 to TRBJ2-3; 9 bases fit TRBD1. Losses at the gene ends were 1 base for V and 1 base for J; bases not matched to a gene: 1. Germline assignment: CDR1 SGHTS and CDR2 YDEGEE. The CDR3 has 15 amino acids. CDR3 amino acids: CASSLYRGRTDTQYF. CDR3 coding DNA: TGTGCCAGCAGCTTGTACAGGGGGCGCACAGATACGCAGTATTTT. The whole variable domain, filled in from reference TRBV5-8 and TRBJ2-3, reads EAGVTQSPTHLIKTRGQQATLRCSPISGHTSVYWYQQALGLGLQFLLWYDEGEERNRGNFPPRFSGRQFPNYSSELNVNALELEDSALYLCASSLYRGRTDTQYFGPGTRLTVL.

The chain couples TRBV4-1 to TRBJ1-5; 10 bases align to TRBD1. Germline V gene data show CDR1 as MGHRA and CDR2 as YSYEKL. The CDR3 has 16 residues. J was trimmed by 2 bases and V by 3 bases; bases with no gene match: 4. CDR3 nucleotides: TGCGCCAGCAGCCATTGGGACAGGGGCCGCAATCAGCCCCAGCATTTT. Translating gives CASSHWDRGRNQPQHF.

The genes are TRBV7-3 and TRBJ1-1; 8 positions agree with TRBD1. This CDR3 spans 13 amino acids. The J segment lost 4 bases and the V segment lost 4 bases, leaving 2 bases of the junction unmatched. Germline V CDR1 and CDR2: SGHTA, FQGTGA. CDR3 in DNA: TGTGCCAGCAGCTCGACAGGGGTCACTGAAGCTTTCTTT. The encoded protein is CASSSTGVTEAFF.

The chain carries TRBV29-1 and TRBJ1-2; D gene uncertain. The CDR3 spans 14 residues. Trimming cost V 4 bases and J 4 bases, with 16 bases left between them. The germline gives CDR1 SQVTM, CDR2 ANQGSEA. CDR3 protein: CSVGRPIEPYGYTF. The CDR3 DNA is TGCAGCGTTGGGAGGCCAATTGAGCCCTATGGCTACACCTTC.

In regard to this clone: An end of the junction does not agree with germline; a read error may underlie this. The rearrangement uses TRBV14 and TRBJ1-1; no clear D gene. Per germline, CDR1 SGHDN and CDR2 FVKESK. CDR3 length equals 13 residues. The DNA of the CDR3 is TGTGCCAGCAACCAACACCGAACGGCTGAAGCTTTCTTT. This codes for CASNQHRTAEAFF. The whole variable domain, remainder taken from reference TRBV14 and TRBJ1-1, is EAGVTQFPSHSVIEKGQTVTLRCDPISGHDNLYWYRRVMGKEIKFLLHFVKESKQDESGMPNNRFLAERTGGTYSTLKVQPAELEDSGVYFCASNQHRTAEAFFGQGTRLTVV.

This clone has more than one count but fewer than ten. The chain joins TRBV6-5 to TRBJ2-6; D is possibly TRBD2 (6 bases). This CDR3 is 15 amino acids long. V lost 7 bases and J lost 0, with 10 bases in between. Germline CDR1 MNHEY, CDR2 SVGAGI. In nucleotides, the CDR3 is TGTGCCAGCACTGGGGACTTCTCTGGGGCCAACGTCCTGACTTTC. It yields the protein CASTGDFSGANVLTF.

The J gene is TRBJ2-1, the V gene TRBV28, with D unresolved. The CDR3 contains 13 residues. V lost 2 bases, J lost 8 bases, and 10 bases lay in between. Germline-derived CDR1 and CDR2 are MDHEN and SYDVKM. DNA for the CDR3: TGTGCCAGCAGTTTAAAGACCGGGTATGAGCAGTTCTTC. It specifies CASSLKTGYEQFF.

The CDR3 DNA reads TGTGCCACCAGCAGGGGACAGGGGTTTTGGCTCTATGGCTACACCTTC. Translating it yields CATSRGQGFWLYGYTF. This rearrangement joins TRBV15 to TRBJ1-2; 10 nucleotides match TRBD1. After removal of 3 bases from V and 4 bases from J, the junction contained 8 bases not matched to a gene. Germline V gene lookup returns CDR1 LNHNV and CDR2 YYDKDF (reference sequence). The CDR3 has 16 residues.

This clone was seen only a few times. CDR3: CASGDRPGTQYQETQYF. As DNA, the CDR3 is TGTGCTAGTGGAGACCGACCCGGGACACAGTACCAAGAGACCCAGTACTTC. The chain recombines TRBV12-5 with TRBJ2-5; a weak D match, TRBD1 (6 bases). Deletions cut 6 bases from V and 0 bases from J, with 20 bases between. Germline V gene lookup returns CDR1 LGHNT and CDR2 FRNRAP. The CDR3 is 17 residues long.

The genes are TRBV5-6 and TRBJ2-7; D remains unclear. This CDR3 region has 15 residues. Trimming removed 5 bases from V and 5 bases from J, with 20 bases in between. The V gene's germline CDR1 is SGHDT and CDR2 YYEEEE. The DNA of the CDR3 is TGTGCCAGCAGTTCCGTACCCTCCGCTAACCACGAGCAGTACTTC. It specifies CASSSVPSANHEQYF.

This clone was seen a few times. The chain combines TRBV6-1 with TRBJ2-5, with D uncertain. V was clipped by 5 bases and J by 2 bases, with 9 bases between them. Germline V gene sequence: CDR1 MNHNS, CDR2 SASEGT. There are 13 residues in the CDR3. CDR3 sequence (DNA): TGTGCCAGCAGTAAAACAGATCAAGAGACCCAGTACTTC. This translates into CASSKTDQETQYF.

The chain carries TRBV11-2 and TRBJ2-5, with 9 bases fitting TRBD2. V lost 1 base to trimming and J lost 0 bases; unmatched junction nucleotides: 3. CDR3 length: 16 residues. Germline V gives CDR1 SGHAT, CDR2 FQNNGV. The CDR3 reads CASSLGSGGYQETQYF. Here the CDR3 DNA reads TGTGCCAGCAGCTTAGGCAGCGGGGGGTACCAAGAGACCCAGTACTTC.

This clone has just a few counts. This chain links TRBV6-5 with TRBJ2-5, with a possible D match to TRBD1 (6 bases). Per the germline V gene, CDR1 is MNHEY and CDR2 is SVGAGI. The CDR3 extends over 14 amino acids. Deletions cut 5 bases from V and 7 bases from J, with 17 bases between. The CDR3 loop is CASSEGGDFGTQYF. The CDR3 DNA reads TGTGCCAGCAGTGAAGGGGGAGATTTCGGGACCCAGTACTTC.

This chain links TRBV5-6 with TRBJ2-2; the D gene is possibly TRBD1 (7 bases). The V and J ends lost 3 bases and 5 bases respectively, with 11 bases between them. CDR1 SGHDT and CDR2 YYEEEE come from the germline V gene. The length of the CDR3 is 14 residues. The CDR3 nucleotides read TGTGCCAGCAGCTGGAGGGGGCTAACCGGGGAGCTGTTTTTT. Amino acids: CASSWRGLTGELFF. The full variable domain, rest sourced from reference TRBV5-6 and TRBJ2-2, is DAGVTQSPTHLIKTRGQQVTLRCSPKSGHDTVSWYQQALGQGPQFIFQYYEEEERQRGNFPDRFSGHQFPNYSSELNVNALLLGDSALYLCASSWRGLTGELFFGEGSRLTVL.

The chain is built from TRBV6-5 and TRBJ1-1, with D maybe TRBD1 (6 bases). V lost 7 bases, J lost 8 bases, and 17 bases lay in between. This CDR3 comprises 13 residues. Germline assignment: CDR1 MNHEY and CDR2 SVGAGI. The CDR3 DNA follows: TGTGCCAGCACCGCCCCAGGGGCCGGGGAAGCTTTCTTT. It translates to CASTAPGAGEAFF.

On this clone itself: Mismatch with germline at one junction end may stem from a read error. This chain connects TRBV7-9 to TRBJ1-1; D unclear. This CDR3 is built from 11 residues. CDR1 SEHNR and CDR2 FQNEAQ come from the germline V gene (reference sequence). This CDR3 reads CSSSPALEAFF. The DNA for the CDR3 is TGTTCCAGCAGCCCCGCGCTTGAAGCTTTCTTT.

In DNA, the CDR3 is TGTGCCAGCAGTTTAACTAGCGGGGGGGGGTCTATACAAGAGACCCAGTACTTC. Amino acids: CASSLTSGGGSIQETQYF. The chain carries TRBV28 and TRBJ2-5, with TRBD2 matching 13 bases. This CDR3 is built from 18 residues. Germline-derived CDR1 and CDR2 are MDHEN and SYDVKM. V lost 2 bases to trimming and J lost 2 bases; unmatched junction nucleotides: 8.

The chain recombines TRBV5-4 with TRBJ2-7; the match to TRBD2 covers 7 bases. The CDR3 length is 15 residues. Germline lookup yields CDR1 SGHNT and CDR2 YYREEE (reference sequence). Trimming removed 0 bases from V and 0 bases from J; junction bases left unmatched: 3. CDR3 amino acids: CASSLVASGSYEQYF. Written as DNA, the CDR3 is TGTGCCAGCAGCTTGGTGGCTAGCGGCTCCTACGAGCAGTACTTC.